The present T cell receptor beta chain was sequenced within a study of siplizumab effects on memory and regulatory T cells. Losses at the gene ends were 5 bases for V and 4 bases for J; bases not matched to a gene: 5. Germline assignment: CDR1 MNHEY and CDR2 SVGAGI. This CDR3 spans 14 amino acids. The protocol was immunoSEQ multiplex PCR, while the TCRdb copy is restricted to in-frame clones and leaves out a portion. Of 90,000 to 110,000 clones in the sample, about 90% were seen once. This TCR derives from a human donor in good health. Specimen: Tregs sorted from blood. The rearrangement links TRBV6-5 to TRBJ1-5; 7 bases align to TRBD1. CDR3 loop: CASSKGQVNQPQHF. In nucleotides, the CDR3 is TGTGCCAGCAGTAAAGGACAGGTGAATCAGCCCCAGCATTTT.